The 27 T cell receptor beta chains reported below all come from one sample, sequenced in a study of control samples from healthy donors and cancer patients (dated by TCRdb to about 2020). Libraries were prepared through the immunoSEQ multiplex PCR assay. The clones in this table, taken by TCRdb from immuneACCESS, are in-frame only. Not every clone is retained; where verified, under half of the shortfall comes from an unresolved V gene, and the cause of the rest is unknown. The sample contains tens of thousands of clones, more than 75% of them found a single time. In total, the top ten clones hold 2.5% to 3% of the sample. Sequencing used PBMCs. Receptor source: a woman in her forties or fifties with lung cancer.

This chain links TRBV24-1 with TRBJ2-7, with D tentatively TRBD1 (5 bases). This CDR3 has 14 residues. Germline lookup yields CDR1 KGHDR and CDR2 SFDVKD. V was cut by 6 bases and J by 1 base, with 12 bases left in between. CDR3 sequence (DNA): TGTGCCACCAGTTACTCAGGGCAATCCTACGAGCAGTACTTC. It encodes CATSYSGQSYEQYF.

Only a few counts were recorded for this clone. The genes are TRBV10-1 and TRBJ2-1; a possible D gene is TRBD1 (5 bases). V was shortened by 2 bases and J by 6 bases, with 14 bases between the two germline ends. This CDR3 region has 15 residues. Germline-derived CDR1 and CDR2 are WNHNN and SYGVQD (reference sequence). CDR3 protein: CASSEIQGRSNEQFF. DNA for the CDR3: TGCGCCAGCAGTGAGATTCAGGGAAGGTCCAATGAGCAGTTCTTC.

The chain uses TRBV29-1 and TRBJ1-4; 9 bases fit TRBD1. V was clipped by 7 bases and J by 8 bases; unmatched bases: 5. CDR1 and CDR2 from the germline V gene are SQVTM and ANQGSEA. The CDR3 runs 12 residues. The CDR3 region is CSARDRDEKLFF. The CDR3, as DNA: TGCAGCGCCCGGGACAGGGACGAAAAACTGTTTTTT.

This sequence joins TRBV5-6 and TRBJ2-2, with TRBD2 matching over 9 bases. The CDR3 consists of 16 residues. Germline trimming cut 0 bases from V and 4 bases from J; bases unmatched to any gene: 4. The germline gives CDR1 SGHDT, CDR2 YYEEEE. The CDR3 reads CASSLESGGLTGELFF. The CDR3 DNA reads as TGTGCCAGCAGCTTGGAGAGCGGGGGGCTCACCGGGGAGCTGTTTTTT.

This chain joins TRBV20-1 and TRBJ2-2, with 9 nucleotides matching TRBD1. The ends lost 3 bases at V and 5 bases at J; junction bases unmatched: 22. Germline loops: CDR1 DFQATT, CDR2 SNEGSKA (reference sequence). This CDR3 is built from 20 residues. CDR3 bases: TGCAGTGCTAGTACGTTTCCCGGGACAGGGTCTCCCTGGCATACCGGGGAGCTGTTTTTT. The encoded protein is CSASTFPGTGSPWHTGELFF.

V is TRBV29-1 and J is TRBJ1-2, with D maybe TRBD1 (5 bases). Trimming stripped 1 base from V and 1 base from J, with 10 bases between. Germline-derived CDR1 and CDR2 are SQVTM and ANQGSEA. The CDR3 extends over 14 amino acids. CDR3 in amino acids: CSVEGTSFNYGYTF. In DNA, the CDR3 is TGCAGCGTTGAAGGGACAAGTTTTAACTATGGCTACACCTTC. Combining the CDR3 with reference TRBV29-1 and TRBJ1-2 gives the whole variable domain SAVISQKPSRDICQRGTSLTIQCQVDSQVTMMFWYRQQPGQSLTLIATANQGSEATYESGFVIDKFPISRPNLTFSTLTVSNMSPEDSSIYLCSVEGTSFNYGYTFGSGTRLTVV.

This sequence joins TRBV7-9 and TRBJ2-7; 9 bases align to TRBD1. The CDR3 is made up of 14 amino acids. From germline, CDR1 is SEHNR and CDR2 FQNEAQ (reference sequence). V trimming: 3 bases; J trimming: 3 bases; junction bases outside the gene matches: 3. CDR3 DNA: TGTGCCAGCAGCTTCGAGGACAGGGGCTACGAGCAGTACTTC. Its translation: CASSFEDRGYEQYF.

The V call is TRBV7-9, the J call TRBJ1-1; TRBD1 might be the D (6 bases). CDR1 and CDR2 from the germline V gene are SEHNR and FQNEAQ (reference sequence). Trimming removed 4 bases at V and 12 bases at J, with 18 bases between. The CDR3 totals 13 residues. The DNA for the CDR3 is TGTGCCAGCAGCTCGGAGAGACAGGTTAAGTCTTTCTTT. Translated: CASSSERQVKSFF.

The CDR3 sequence: CASSNAGTGVHEQYF. The CDR3 nucleotides are TGTGCCAGCAGCAACGCCGGGACAGGGGTTCACGAGCAGTACTTC. The chain has TRBV6-5 and TRBJ2-7; 10 nucleotides match TRBD1. After removal of 6 bases from V and 5 bases from J, the junction contained 10 bases not matched to a gene. Per germline, CDR1 MNHEY and CDR2 SVGAGI. This CDR3 is built from 15 residues.

J is TRBJ1-2 and V is TRBV14; D is uncertain. Trimming left V 3 bases short and J 8 bases short, with 7 bases between. CDR1 and CDR2 from the germline V gene are SGHDN and FVKESK. This CDR3 has 11 residues. This CDR3 reads CASSHGVGYTF. DNA of the CDR3: TGTGCCAGCAGCCATGGGGTCGGCTACACCTTC.

This clone has more than one count but fewer than ten. This rearrangement joins TRBV3-1 (or the pseudogene TRBV3-2) to TRBJ1-1; D ambiguous. Germline V gene sequence: CDR1 LGHDT, CDR2 YNNKEL (reference sequence). The CDR3 runs to 13 residues. V shed 6 bases and J shed 0 bases, with 8 bases lying between them. CDR3 loop: CASSPYMNTEAFF. CDR3 bases: TGTGCCAGCAGTCCTTATATGAACACTGAAGCTTTCTTT.

This chain joins TRBV30 and TRBJ2-3; D is possibly TRBD2 (5 bases). CDR1 is GTSNPN and CDR2 is SVGIG in the germline V gene (reference sequence). The CDR3 spans 13 residues. The V and J ends lost 4 bases and 0 bases respectively, with 8 bases between them. The CDR3, as DNA: TGTGCCTGGAACCGGGGAAGCACAGATACGCAGTATTTT. Translated, it gives CAWNRGSTDTQYF.

The chain is built from TRBV28 and TRBJ1-2; the D is unclear. CDR3 length: 11 amino acids. Per the germline V gene, CDR1 is MDHEN and CDR2 is SYDVKM. With 6 bases removed from V and 2 bases from J, the gap between germline ends came to 4 bases. CDR3 coding DNA: TGTGCCAGCAGACCCAACTATGGCTACACCTTC. It yields the protein CASRPNYGYTF.

CDR3 nucleotide sequence: TGTGCCAGCAGTGATAGCGGGGGCCCTAATCAGACCCAGTACTTC. Protein: CASSDSGGPNQTQYF. This chain links TRBV2 with TRBJ2-5; TRBD2 agrees at 9 bases. The CDR3 contains 15 residues. The germline V gene encodes CDR1 SNHLY and CDR2 FYNNEI. Germline trimming cut 3 bases from V and 6 bases from J; bases unmatched to any gene: 8.

V and J are TRBV5-4 and TRBJ1-1; 9 positions agree with TRBD1. With 3 bases clipped from V and 1 base from J, the junction kept 4 bases outside the gene matches. The CDR3 has 15 residues. Germline assignment: CDR1 SGHNT and CDR2 YYREEE (reference sequence). The CDR3 region is CASSWPGQGNTEAFF. CDR3 DNA: TGTGCCAGCAGCTGGCCGGGACAGGGGAACACTGAAGCTTTCTTT.

The rearrangement joins TRBV3-1 (or the pseudogene TRBV3-2) to TRBJ1-2; D is perhaps TRBD1 (5 bases). With 3 bases removed from V and 13 bases from J, the gap between germline ends came to 15 bases. Looked up from germline, CDR1 is LGHDT and CDR2 is YNNKEL (reference sequence). The CDR3 length is 12 residues. In DNA form, the CDR3 reads TGTGCCAGCAGCCAGGGGAAGGGGTGGTTCACCTTC. Translated, it gives CASSQGKGWFTF.

V gene TRBV5-1 combines with J gene TRBJ1-1, with unresolved D. Trimming left V 2 bases short and J 10 bases short, with 6 bases between. Per germline, CDR1 SGHRS and CDR2 YFSETQ. The length of the CDR3 is 10 residues. The CDR3 DNA sequence: TGCGCCAGCAGCTTTGGTAGAGCTTTCTTT. Its protein product is CASSFGRAFF.

This clone was seen only once. V usage is TRBV19 and J usage is TRBJ2-1; D is tentatively TRBD1 or TRBD2 (6 bases each). Trimming stripped 5 bases from V and 4 bases from J, with 15 bases between. CDR1 is LNHDA, CDR2 SQIVND, per germline (reference sequence). There are 15 residues in the CDR3. CDR3: CASSSEGGRYNEQFF. In nucleotides, the CDR3 is TGTGCCAGTAGTTCAGAGGGGGGCCGTTACAATGAGCAGTTCTTC.

The chain uses TRBV7-9 and TRBJ2-5; 12 bases line up with TRBD2. There are 15 residues in the CDR3. CDR1 is SEHNR and CDR2 is FQNEAQ in the germline V gene (reference sequence). V was pared by 4 bases and J by 4 bases, with 4 bases of the junction left unmatched. The CDR3: CASSWATSGGETQYF. CDR3 DNA sequence: TGTGCCAGCAGCTGGGCGACTAGCGGGGGAGAGACCCAGTACTTC.

The chain links TRBV25-1 to TRBJ1-2, with 7 positions matching TRBD1. The length of the CDR3 is 12 residues. The ends lost 5 bases at V and 6 bases at J; junction bases unmatched: 3. CDR1 is MGHDK, CDR2 SYGVNS, per germline. This CDR3 is CASSLTGDGYTF. CDR3 nucleotide sequence: TGTGCCAGCAGTTTAACAGGGGATGGCTACACCTTC.

The J gene is TRBJ1-3, the V gene TRBV7-9; D not certain. Trimming stripped 3 bases from V and 3 bases from J, with 3 bases between. The CDR3 totals 12 residues. The germline V gene has CDR1 SEHNR and CDR2 FQNEAQ (reference sequence). This CDR3 is CASSFIGNTIYF. The CDR3 coding sequence is TGTGCCAGCAGCTTCATTGGAAACACCATATATTTT.

This chain uses TRBV6-2 or TRBV6-3 with TRBJ1-1; 9 bases match TRBD1. V was clipped by 7 bases and J by 6 bases; unmatched bases: 15. In germline, CDR1 is MNHEY, CDR2 SVGEGT. This CDR3 contains 16 residues. The CDR3 DNA is TGTGCCAGCACCCCCTTGGACAGGGGTAGCCTCGCTGAAGCTTTCTTT. This codes for CASTPLDRGSLAEAFF.

The chain joins TRBV7-2 to TRBJ1-6; D is unresolved. Germline lookup yields CDR1 SGHTA and CDR2 FQGNSA. V was clipped by 5 bases and J by 10 bases, with 18 bases between them. The CDR3 has 15 amino acids. Written as DNA, the CDR3 is TGTGCCAGCAGCCCGGACCACTACCCTTTATCACCCCTCCACTTT. This encodes CASSPDHYPLSPLHF. Based on the CDR3 plus reference TRBV7-2 and TRBJ1-6, the full variable domain is GAGVSQSPSNKVTEKGKDVELRCDPISGHTALYWYRQSLGQGLEFLIYFQGNSAPDKSGLPSDRFSAERTGGSVSTLTIQRTQQEDSAVYLCASSPDHYPLSPLHFGNGTRLTVT.

The chain links TRBV7-2 to TRBJ2-7, with D possibly being TRBD2 (6 bases). With 1 base removed from V and 2 bases from J, the gap between germline ends came to 21 bases. The CDR3 is 18 amino acids. Germline V gives CDR1 SGHTA, CDR2 FQGNSA. In DNA form, the CDR3 reads TGTGCCAGCAGCTTAGTGCGCCGGACCGGGACTCTAACCTACGAGCAGTACTTC. Translation: CASSLVRRTGTLTYEQYF.

V is TRBV5-4 and J is TRBJ1-3; D may be TRBD1 (5 bases). The CDR3 covers 16 residues. Trimming stripped 3 bases from V and 0 bases from J, with 13 bases between. Germline loops: CDR1 SGHNT, CDR2 YYREEE (reference sequence). CDR3 protein: CASSSLDIFSGNTIYF. Written as DNA, the CDR3 is TGTGCCAGCAGCTCGTTGGACATCTTCTCTGGAAACACCATATATTTT.

The CDR3 loop is CATSESGTLNTEAFF. The CDR3 region has the DNA TGTGCCACCAGTGAATCCGGGACACTGAACACTGAAGCTTTCTTT. This chain connects TRBV24-1 to TRBJ1-1, with D perhaps TRBD1 (6 bases). The V end lost 4 bases, the J end lost 0 bases, and 11 bases lay between the germline ends. The CDR3 covers 15 residues. CDR1 and CDR2 (germline): KGHDR, SFDVKD.

V gene TRBV28 combines with J gene TRBJ2-3; a possible D gene is TRBD2 (6 bases). Germline lookup yields CDR1 MDHEN and CDR2 SYDVKM. V lost 6 bases and J lost 9, with 22 bases in between. This CDR3 has 15 residues. DNA for the CDR3: TGTGCCAGCAGCTCCCAGCGGGCATGGATGGGGACGCAGTATTTT. Translating gives CASSSQRAWMGTQYF.